The text below deals with one TCR beta chain. This clone turned up a few times. This clone's antigen is unknown. One base away there is no much larger clone; base qualities are not given. This entry belongs to a study of control samples from healthy donors and cancer patients (dated by TCRdb to 2018 to 2021). The library was generated by the immunoSEQ multiplex PCR assay. This is the immuneACCESS table as TCRdb keeps it, with only in-frame sequences that have V and J called. A part of the clones is gone; compared with another copy, unresolved V genes explain less than half, and the rest is unexplained. The sample includes approximately 69,000 clones, with over 85% observed a single time. Of the sample, roughly 5.5% is held by the ten largest clones. The CDR3 spans 16 residues, from the cysteine through the phenylalanine. The sequence is cut down to CDR3 DNA, 48 bases in frame from base 1. Trimming costs V 1 base and J 6 bases, and their ends lie 16 bases apart. Based on the germline V gene, the CDR1 and CDR2 sequences are SGHVS and FNYEAQ.

The V and J segments used are TRBV7-6 and TRBJ2-1; the D gene is possibly TRBD1, with 5 bases matching. Sequenced: PBMCs. This receptor was taken from a man in his sixties with colorectal cancer. Here is the DNA: TGTGCCAGCAGCTTAGAAGGGGCGGCACTACCCAATGAGCAGTTCTTC. Its amino acids are CASSLEGAALPNEQFF.